This is a list of T cell receptor beta chains from one sample in a study of regulatory T cells in long-lasting Graves disease. TCRdb processed the multiplex PCR reads anew with MiXCR; each CDR3 protein has one entry. The sample lists about 530,000 distinct CDR3 sequences; roughly 16% were seen once. These data were also reused for a study on T cells in Graves' hyperthyroidism and ophthalmopathy.

Here the sequenced sample was peripheral blood mononuclear cells (PBMCs), taken at new diagnosis, from a patient treated with antithyroid drugs. All receptors derive from a woman aged 35 to 59 with Graves disease. The CDR3 runs from the conserved cysteine through the conserved F or W. Fields, in order: D gene, clone size, J gene, V gene, CDR3 protein, CDR3 DNA. The D gene is left open where the match is weak. Some rows have no size entry. The others give once, few or many, or a class for an expanded clone.

TRBD1 - TRBJ1-4 TRBV30 CAWSGQGVEKLFF TGTGCCTGGAGCGGACAGGGGGTTGAAAAACTGTTTTTT
- - TRBJ1-5 TRBV6-2/TRBV6-3 CASSYSKGLNQPQHF TGTGCCAGCAGTTACTCAAAGGGGCTCAATCAGCCCCAGCATTTT
TRBD1 - TRBJ1-2 TRBV6-2/TRBV6-3 CASSYAAQGAIGYTF TGTGCCAGCAGTTACGCAGCACAGGGGGCAATAGGCTACACCTTC
- - TRBJ1-2 TRBV5-5 CASSPPGGYVYTF TGTGCCAGCAGCCCCCCTGGGGGATATGTCTACACCTTC
- few TRBJ2-7 TRBV4-1 CASSQDIFYYEQYF TGCGCCAGCAGCCAAGACATATTCTACTACGAGCAGTACTTC
- - TRBJ1-1 TRBV4-1 CASSQSTFSNTEAFF TGCGCCAGCAGCCAATCTACATTTTCTAACACTGAAGCTTTCTTT
TRBD1 - TRBJ1-2 TRBV7-9 CASSIGQGGGYTF TGTGCCAGCAGCATAGGACAGGGAGGCGGCTACACCTTC
TRBD1 many TRBJ1-1 TRBV6-1 CASRDKGQGAINTEAFF TGTGCCAGCAGGGATAAAGGACAGGGGGCCATAAACACTGAAGCTTTCTTT
- many TRBJ2-7 TRBV3-1 CASSNGIVYEQYF TGTGCCAGCAGTAACGGGATAGTCTACGAGCAGTACTTC
- many TRBJ1-4 TRBV3-1 CASSQTLAGNEKLFF TGTGCCAGCAGCCAGACTTTGGCAGGAAATGAAAAACTGTTTTTT
- few TRBJ1-2 TRBV2 CASSAVDEYGYTF TGTGCCAGCAGCGCCGTGGATGAGTATGGCTACACCTTC
- few TRBJ1-1 TRBV3-1 CASSLPGITEAFF TGTGCCAGCAGCCTTCCGGGCATCACTGAAGCTTTCTTT
- many TRBJ2-5 TRBV7-9 CASSAGHLQETQYF TGTGCCAGCAGCGCGGGACACCTACAAGAGACCCAGTACTTC
- many TRBJ1-1 TRBV5-1 CASSPGQSTFWAEAFF TGCGCCAGCAGCCCAGGACAGTCAACCTTTTGGGCTGAAGCTTTCTTT
- - TRBJ2-2 TRBV24-1 CATSPGANTGELFF TGTGCCACCAGTCCAGGCGCGAACACCGGGGAGCTGTTTTTT
- many TRBJ2-3 TRBV6-1 CASNPDTQYF TGTGCCAGCAACCCAGATACGCAGTATTTT
- - TRBJ2-2 TRBV20-1 CSARGTVPGELFF TGCAGTGCGCGGGGGACAGTACCCGGGGAGCTGTTTTTT
- - TRBJ2-3 TRBV9 CASSVAPWEDTQYF TGTGCCAGCAGCGTAGCCCCTTGGGAAGATACGCAGTATTTT
- few TRBJ2-3 TRBV11-3 CASSLNSATDTQYF TGTGCCAGCAGCTTAAACAGTGCGACAGATACGCAGTATTTT
- - TRBJ2-6 TRBV20-1 CSATFSGPGANVLTF TGCAGTGCTACCTTCTCAGGGCCTGGGGCCAACGTCCTGACTTTC
TRBD2 many TRBJ2-2 TRBV7-6 CASSPGLAGDFPTNTGELFF TGTGCCAGCAGCCCGGGACTAGCGGGGGACTTCCCCACTAACACCGGGGAGCTGTTTTTT
TRBD1 few TRBJ1-1 TRBV7-9 CASSPRTGLSAFF TGTGCCAGCAGCCCCCGGACAGGCCTTTCTGCTTTCTTT
- - TRBJ2-7 TRBV30 CAWSRGGSYEQYF TGTGCCTGGAGCCGAGGGGGGTCCTACGAGCAGTACTTC
TRBD1 - TRBJ1-2 TRBV20-1 CSAGPGTGGVYGYTF TGCAGTGCCGGTCCCGGGACAGGGGGTGTCTATGGCTACACCTTC
- many TRBJ1-1 TRBV5-1 CASSLEGHGLNTEAFF TGCGCCAGCAGCTTGGAAGGACACGGATTGAACACTGAAGCTTTCTTT
- many TRBJ2-1 TRBV7-2 CASSSAVQQFF TGTGCCAGCAGCTCAGCGGTGCAGCAGTTCTTC
- - TRBJ2-2 TRBV4-1 CASSLTGSSNTGELFF TGCGCCAGCAGCCTGACCGGGAGCTCGAACACCGGGGAGCTGTTTTTT
TRBD2 few TRBJ2-7 TRBV9 CASSVGSRAGGAYEQYF TGTGCCAGCAGCGTAGGTTCTAGAGCGGGGGGCGCCTACGAGCAGTACTTC
- few TRBJ1-2 TRBV19 CASHPGIYRGYTF TGTGCCAGTCACCCCGGGATCTATAGGGGCTACACCTTC
TRBD1 - TRBJ2-1 TRBV13 CASSERDRGPTWDEQFF TGTGCCAGCAGCGAACGGGACAGGGGACCTACTTGGGATGAGCAGTTCTTC
- many TRBJ1-1 TRBV3-1 CASSQDAGLRVFF TGTGCCAGCAGCCAAGATGCGGGGCTTCGGGTTTTCTTT
- few TRBJ1-1 TRBV12-3/TRBV12-4 CASSLRGSTFF TGTGCCAGCAGTTTACGGGGCTCGACTTTCTTT
- many TRBJ1-1 TRBV12-3/TRBV12-4 CASSLFPAEAFF TGTGCCAGCAGTTTATTCCCTGCTGAAGCTTTCTTT
- many TRBJ1-1 TRBV5-1 CASSLLSPGDTEAFF TGCGCCAGCAGCTTGTTGTCACCCGGGGACACTGAAGCTTTCTTT
- many TRBJ1-6 TRBV6-1 CASSTFYSPLHF TGTGCCAGCAGCACCTTTTATTCACCCCTCCACTTT
- - TRBJ1-6 TRBV9 CASSVLGSPLHF TGTGCCAGCAGCGTATTGGGTTCACCCCTCCACTTT
TRBD2 few TRBJ2-3 TRBV4-2 CASGTSGVDTQYF TGTGCCAGCGGGACTAGCGGAGTGGATACGCAGTATTTT
- many TRBJ1-1 TRBV3-1 CASSQARGRPAAEAFF TGTGCCAGCAGCCAAGCTAGGGGACGACCCGCGGCTGAAGCTTTCTTT
TRBD1 few TRBJ1-1 TRBV6-1 CASSETQGARNTEAFF TGTGCCAGCAGTGAAACACAGGGGGCGCGGAACACTGAAGCTTTCTTT
TRBD2 - TRBJ2-1 TRBV20-1 CSAQGLPNEQFF TGCAGTGCTCAGGGACTACCAAATGAGCAGTTCTTC
- - TRBJ2-2 TRBV9 CASSVGARGADTGELFF TGTGCCAGCAGCGTAGGAGCACGGGGGGCGGACACCGGGGAGCTGTTTTTT
- - TRBJ1-1 TRBV19 CASTHSGGTKNTEAFF TGTGCCAGTACCCACTCGGGGGGGACAAAGAACACTGAAGCTTTCTTT
TRBD2 many TRBJ2-5 TRBV7-6 CASSPGTSYVETQYF TGTGCCAGCAGCCCGGGGACTAGCTATGTGGAGACCCAGTACTTC
- many TRBJ2-3 TRBV20-1 CSAKGLDTQYF TGCAGTGCCAAAGGCTTAGATACGCAGTATTTT
TRBD2 - TRBJ2-2 TRBV2 CASIWTSGGRTGELFF TGTGCCAGCATTTGGACTAGCGGGGGCCGAACCGGGGAGCTGTTTTTT
TRBD1 - TRBJ1-2 TRBV4-1 CASSRVTGESYGYTF TGCGCCAGCAGCCGAGTTACAGGGGAATCGTATGGCTACACCTTC
TRBD1 - TRBJ1-6 TRBV28 CASSTHRGNNSPLHF TGTGCCAGCAGTACGCACAGGGGAAATAATTCACCCCTCCACTTT
- few TRBJ2-7 TRBV11-1 CASSPMDSSDEQYF TGTGCCAGCAGCCCCATGGACAGCTCTGACGAGCAGTACTTC
TRBD1 - TRBJ2-4 TRBV20-1 CSGTGTGEAKNIQYF TGCAGTGGGACCGGGACAGGGGAGGCCAAAAACATTCAGTACTTC
TRBD2 many TRBJ2-1 TRBV11-3 CASSPRTSGGANEQFF TGTGCCAGCAGCCCCAGGACTAGCGGGGGGGCCAATGAGCAGTTCTTC
- many TRBJ1-2 TRBV10-3 CAIRQVYGYGYTF TGTGCCATCCGACAGGTCTATGGTTATGGCTACACCTTC
- many TRBJ2-3 TRBV18 CASSPSPSTDTQYF TGTGCCAGCTCACCGAGCCCGAGCACAGATACGCAGTATTTT
- few TRBJ2-2 TRBV3-1 CASRGGVSGELFF TGTGCCAGCAGGGGCGGGGTTTCCGGGGAGCTGTTTTTT
- many TRBJ1-2 TRBV5-1 CASSSILTPANYGYTF TGTGCCAGCAGCTCCATATTGACACCTGCTAACTATGGCTACACCTTC